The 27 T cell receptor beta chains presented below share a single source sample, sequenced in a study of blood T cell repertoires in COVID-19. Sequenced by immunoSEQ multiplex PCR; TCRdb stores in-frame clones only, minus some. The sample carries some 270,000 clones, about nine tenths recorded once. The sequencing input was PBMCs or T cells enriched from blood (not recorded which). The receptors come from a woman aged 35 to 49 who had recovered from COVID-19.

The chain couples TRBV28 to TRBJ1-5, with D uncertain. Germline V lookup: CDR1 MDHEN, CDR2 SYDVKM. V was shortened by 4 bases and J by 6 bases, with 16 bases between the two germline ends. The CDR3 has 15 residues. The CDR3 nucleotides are TGTGCCAGCAGTTCGGAGGCAGGCCGCCCTCAGCCCCAGCATTTT. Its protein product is CASSSEAGRPQPQHF.

DNA of the CDR3: TGTGCCAGCAGTTTGGCCACAGGGTCGAGAGAGACCCAGTACTTC. Amino acids: CASSLATGSRETQYF. V and J are TRBV27 and TRBJ2-5; possibly TRBD1 for D (6 bases). This CDR3 is built from 15 residues. Trimming removed 3 bases at V and 4 bases at J, with 15 bases between. CDR1 and CDR2 from the germline V gene are MNHEY and SMNVEV (reference sequence).

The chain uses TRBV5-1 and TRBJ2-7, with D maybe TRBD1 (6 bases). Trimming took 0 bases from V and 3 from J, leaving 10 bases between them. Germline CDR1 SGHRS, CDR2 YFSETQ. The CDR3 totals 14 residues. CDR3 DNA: TGCGCCAGCAGCTTGGTCGGCAGGGGCTACGAGCAGTACTTC. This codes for CASSLVGRGYEQYF.

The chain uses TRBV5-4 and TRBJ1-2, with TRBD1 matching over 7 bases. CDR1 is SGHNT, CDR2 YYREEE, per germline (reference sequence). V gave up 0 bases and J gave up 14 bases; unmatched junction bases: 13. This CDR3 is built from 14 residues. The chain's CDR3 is CASSLGNRGNPSTF. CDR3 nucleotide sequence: TGTGCCAGCAGCTTGGGTAACAGGGGAAATCCCTCAACCTTC.

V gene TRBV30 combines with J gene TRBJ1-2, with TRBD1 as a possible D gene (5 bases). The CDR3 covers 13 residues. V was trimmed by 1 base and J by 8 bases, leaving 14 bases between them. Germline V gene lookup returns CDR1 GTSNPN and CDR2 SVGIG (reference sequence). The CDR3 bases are TGTGCCTGGAGTGCGACAGCGAGACGGGGCTACACCTTC. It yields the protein CAWSATARRGYTF.

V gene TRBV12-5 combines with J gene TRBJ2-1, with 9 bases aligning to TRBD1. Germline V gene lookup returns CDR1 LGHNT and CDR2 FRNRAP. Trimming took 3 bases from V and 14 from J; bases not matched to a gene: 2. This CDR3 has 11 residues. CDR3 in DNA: TGTGCTAGTGGTTTCCGGGACAGGGAGTTCTTC. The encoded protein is CASGFRDREFF.

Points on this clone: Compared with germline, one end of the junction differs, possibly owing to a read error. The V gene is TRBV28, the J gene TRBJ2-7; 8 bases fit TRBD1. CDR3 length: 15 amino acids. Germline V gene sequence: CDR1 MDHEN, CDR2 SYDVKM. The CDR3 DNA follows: TGTGCCAGCAGTTTAGGACAGGGTCTCTCCAACGAGCAGTACTTC. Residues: CASSLGQGLSNEQYF.

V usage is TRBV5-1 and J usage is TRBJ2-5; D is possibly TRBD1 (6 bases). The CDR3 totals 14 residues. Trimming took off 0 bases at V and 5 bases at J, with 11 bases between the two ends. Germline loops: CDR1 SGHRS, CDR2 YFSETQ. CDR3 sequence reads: CASSLVGADETQYF. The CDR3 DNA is TGCGCCAGCAGCTTGGTGGGGGCAGATGAGACCCAGTACTTC.

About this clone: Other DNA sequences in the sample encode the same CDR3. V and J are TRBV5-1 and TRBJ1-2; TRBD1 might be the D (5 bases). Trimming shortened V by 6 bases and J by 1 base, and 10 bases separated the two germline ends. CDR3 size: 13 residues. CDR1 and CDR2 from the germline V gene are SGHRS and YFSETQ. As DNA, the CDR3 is TGCGCCAGCACCAGGGAGGGTAACTATGGCTACACCTTC. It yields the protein CASTREGNYGYTF.

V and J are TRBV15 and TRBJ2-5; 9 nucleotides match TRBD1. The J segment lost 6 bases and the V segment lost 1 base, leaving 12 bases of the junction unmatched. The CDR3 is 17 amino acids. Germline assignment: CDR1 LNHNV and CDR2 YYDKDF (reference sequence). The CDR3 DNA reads TGTGCCACCAGCAGAGGGGGAACAGGGGGCGCCAGAAAGACCCAGTACTTC. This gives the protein CATSRGGTGGARKTQYF.

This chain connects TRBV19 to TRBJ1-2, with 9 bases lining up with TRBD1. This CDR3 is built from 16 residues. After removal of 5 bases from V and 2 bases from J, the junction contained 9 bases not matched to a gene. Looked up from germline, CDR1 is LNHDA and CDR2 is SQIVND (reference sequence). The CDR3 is CASSSTGTGQNYGYTF. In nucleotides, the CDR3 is TGTGCCAGTAGTTCGACAGGGACAGGGCAAAACTATGGCTACACCTTC.

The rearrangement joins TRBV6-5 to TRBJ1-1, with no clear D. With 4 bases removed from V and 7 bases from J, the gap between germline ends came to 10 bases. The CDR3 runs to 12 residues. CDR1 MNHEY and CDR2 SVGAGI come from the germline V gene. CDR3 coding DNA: TGTGCCAGCAGTTTTAGGGAGGGTGAAGCTTTCTTT. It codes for CASSFREGEAFF.

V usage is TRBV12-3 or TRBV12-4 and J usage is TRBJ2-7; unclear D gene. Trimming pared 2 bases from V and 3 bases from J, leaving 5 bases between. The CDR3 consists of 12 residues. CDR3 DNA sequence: TGTGCCAGCAGTTTATCGGTCTACGAGCAGTACTTC. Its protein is CASSLSVYEQYF.

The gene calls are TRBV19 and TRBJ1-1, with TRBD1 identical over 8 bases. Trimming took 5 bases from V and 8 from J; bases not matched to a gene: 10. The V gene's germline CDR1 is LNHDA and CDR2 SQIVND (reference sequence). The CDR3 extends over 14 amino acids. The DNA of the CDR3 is TGTGCCAGTAGTCCCCTCCTTCCAGGGGGCGAAGCTTTCTTT. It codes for CASSPLLPGGEAFF. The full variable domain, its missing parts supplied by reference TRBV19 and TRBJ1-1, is DGGITQSPKYLFRKEGQNVTLSCEQNLNHDAMYWYRQDPGQGLRLIYYSQIVNDFQKGDIAEGYSVSREKKESFPLTVTSAQKNPTAFYLCASSPLLPGGEAFFGQGTRLTVV.

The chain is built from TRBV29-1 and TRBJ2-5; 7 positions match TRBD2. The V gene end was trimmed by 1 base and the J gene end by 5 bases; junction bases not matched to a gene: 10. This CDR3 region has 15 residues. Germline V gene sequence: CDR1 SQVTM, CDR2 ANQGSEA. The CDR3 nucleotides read TGCAGCGTTGAAGGAGGTGCGGGAGTCGGCGAGACCCAGTACTTC. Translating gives CSVEGGAGVGETQYF. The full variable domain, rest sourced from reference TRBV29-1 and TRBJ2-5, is SAVISQKPSRDICQRGTSLTIQCQVDSQVTMMFWYRQQPGQSLTLIATANQGSEATYESGFVIDKFPISRPNLTFSTLTVSNMSPEDSSIYLCSVEGGAGVGETQYFGPGTRLLVL.

CDR3 coding DNA: TGTGCCATCAGTGAGTCTGCTCAGGGAGGACAGCCCCAGCATTTT. Translation: CAISESAQGGQPQHF. The chain employs TRBV10-3 and TRBJ1-5; a weak D match, TRBD1 (5 bases). Trimming took off 0 bases at V and 7 bases at J, with 13 bases between the two ends. Germline V CDR1 and CDR2: ENHRY, SYGVKD. CDR3 length: 15 amino acids.

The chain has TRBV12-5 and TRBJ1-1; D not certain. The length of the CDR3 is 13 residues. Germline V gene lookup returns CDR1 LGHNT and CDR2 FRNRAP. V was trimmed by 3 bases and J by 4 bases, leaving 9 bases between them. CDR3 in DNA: TGTGCTAGTGGTTTCAACCCGGGCACTGAAGCTTTCTTT. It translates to CASGFNPGTEAFF.

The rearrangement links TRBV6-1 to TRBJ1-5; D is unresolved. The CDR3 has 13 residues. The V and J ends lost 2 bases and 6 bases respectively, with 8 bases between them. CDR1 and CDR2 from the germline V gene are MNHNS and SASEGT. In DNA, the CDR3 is TGTGCCAGCAGTGAAAGGAGTTCTCAGCCCCAGCATTTT. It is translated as CASSERSSQPQHF.

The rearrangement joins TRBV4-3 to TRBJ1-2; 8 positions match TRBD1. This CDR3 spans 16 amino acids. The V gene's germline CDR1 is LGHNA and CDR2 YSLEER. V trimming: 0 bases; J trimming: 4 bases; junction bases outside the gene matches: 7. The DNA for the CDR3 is TGCGCCAGCAGCCAAGATCCGGGCAGGGGGCTCTATGGCTACACCTTC. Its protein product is CASSQDPGRGLYGYTF.

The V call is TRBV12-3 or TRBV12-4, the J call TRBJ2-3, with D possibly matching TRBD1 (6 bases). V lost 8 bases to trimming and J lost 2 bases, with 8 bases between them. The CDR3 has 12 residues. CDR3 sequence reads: CASGGLTDTQYF. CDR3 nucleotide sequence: TGTGCCAGCGGGGGCCTCACAGATACGCAGTATTTT.

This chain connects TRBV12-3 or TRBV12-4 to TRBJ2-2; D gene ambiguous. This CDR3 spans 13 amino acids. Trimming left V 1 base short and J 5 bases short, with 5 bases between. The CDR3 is CASSLGRTGELFF. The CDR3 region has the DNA TGTGCCAGCAGTTTAGGCCGGACCGGGGAGCTGTTTTTT.

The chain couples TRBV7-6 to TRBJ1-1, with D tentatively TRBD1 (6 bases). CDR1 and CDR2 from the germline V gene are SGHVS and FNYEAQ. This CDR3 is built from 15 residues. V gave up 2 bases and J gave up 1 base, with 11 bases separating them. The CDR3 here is CASSLSGRGNTEAFF. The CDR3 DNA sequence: TGTGCCAGCAGCTTATCGGGCAGGGGGAACACTGAAGCTTTCTTT.

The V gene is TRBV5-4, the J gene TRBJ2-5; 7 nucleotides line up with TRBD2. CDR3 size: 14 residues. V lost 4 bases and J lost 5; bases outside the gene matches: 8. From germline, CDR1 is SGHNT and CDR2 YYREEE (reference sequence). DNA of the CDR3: TGTGCCAGCAGCCTACGACTAGCAGGCGAGACCCAGTACTTC. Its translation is CASSLRLAGETQYF.

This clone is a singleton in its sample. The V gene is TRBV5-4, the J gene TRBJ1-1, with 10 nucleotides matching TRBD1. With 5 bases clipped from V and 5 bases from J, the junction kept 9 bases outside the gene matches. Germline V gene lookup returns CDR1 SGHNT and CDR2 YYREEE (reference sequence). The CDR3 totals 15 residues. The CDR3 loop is CASSSGQGVVTEAFF. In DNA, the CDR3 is TGTGCCAGCAGTTCCGGACAGGGGGTGGTTACTGAAGCTTTCTTT.

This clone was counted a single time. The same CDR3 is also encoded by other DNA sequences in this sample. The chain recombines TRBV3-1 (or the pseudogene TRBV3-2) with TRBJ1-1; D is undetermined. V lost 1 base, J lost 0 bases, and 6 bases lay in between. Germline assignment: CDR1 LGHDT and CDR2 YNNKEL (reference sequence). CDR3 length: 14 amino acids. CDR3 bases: TGTGCCAGCAGCCAAGGGCGGGTGAACACTGAAGCTTTCTTT. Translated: CASSQGRVNTEAFF.

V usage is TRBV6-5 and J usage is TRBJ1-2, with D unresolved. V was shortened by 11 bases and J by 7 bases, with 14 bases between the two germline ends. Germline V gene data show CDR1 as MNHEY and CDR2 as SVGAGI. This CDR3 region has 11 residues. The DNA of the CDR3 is TGTGCCGAAAGAGGGAGGGCTGGCTACACCTTC. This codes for CAERGRAGYTF.

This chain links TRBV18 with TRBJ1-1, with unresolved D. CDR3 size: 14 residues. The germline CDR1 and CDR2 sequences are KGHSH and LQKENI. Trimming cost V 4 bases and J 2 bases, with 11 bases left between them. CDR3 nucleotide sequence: TGTGCCAGCTCACTGACACGTACTAACACTGAAGCTTTCTTT. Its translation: CASSLTRTNTEAFF.